The 22 T cell receptor beta chains below all came from one sample that was sequenced in a study of T cell responses to AZD1222 COVID-19 vaccine. The protocol was immunoSEQ multiplex PCR, while the TCRdb copy is restricted to in-frame clones and leaves out a portion. This sample has roughly 180,000 clones, with 90% to 95% found just once. This specimen was peripheral blood, taken 28 days after the second AZD1222 dose. These TCRs come from an adult who received the AZD1222 COVID-19 vaccine.

The table lists this clone with a count of one. V usage is TRBV4-2 and J usage is TRBJ2-7; 8 positions match TRBD2. The germline CDR1 and CDR2 sequences are LGHNA and YNFKEQ. The CDR3 has 16 residues. V trimming: 0 bases; J trimming: 2 bases; junction bases outside the gene matches: 6. The CDR3: CASSQDHGGAAYEQYF. The CDR3, as DNA: TGTGCCAGCAGCCAAGATCACGGGGGGGCGGCCTACGAGCAGTACTTC.

A single count supports this clone. The chain joins TRBV29-1 to TRBJ1-1; no clear D gene. Trimming took off 4 bases at V and 0 bases at J, with 9 bases between the two ends. Germline V gene lookup returns CDR1 SQVTM and CDR2 ANQGSEA. The CDR3 spans 13 residues. CDR3 in amino acids: CSVGGVLNTEAFF. As DNA, the CDR3 is TGCAGCGTTGGTGGAGTCCTGAACACTGAAGCTTTCTTT.

The chain combines TRBV3-1 (or the pseudogene TRBV3-2) with TRBJ1-1, with D maybe TRBD1 (5 bases). Trimming stripped 4 bases from V and 4 bases from J, with 16 bases between. There are 15 residues in the CDR3. The germline V gene has CDR1 LGHDT and CDR2 YNNKEL (reference sequence). CDR3 in amino acids: CASSPQGVGGTEAFF. The CDR3 nucleotides are TGTGCCAGCAGCCCTCAGGGTGTTGGTGGCACTGAAGCTTTCTTT.

The CDR3 spells CASRENNEKLFF. The DNA for the CDR3 is TGTGCCAGCAGGGAGAATAATGAAAAACTGTTTTTT. This chain connects TRBV6-6 to TRBJ1-4; D unresolved. The CDR3 contains 12 residues. The germline V gene has CDR1 MNHNY and CDR2 SVGAGI (reference sequence). V lost 6 bases and J 4 bases, leaving 6 bases between the germline ends.

About this clone: At one end, the junction sequence differs from germline, possibly due to a read error. The chain carries TRBV7-7 and TRBJ1-2; D perhaps matches TRBD1 (5 bases). Looked up from germline, CDR1 is SSHAT and CDR2 is FNYEAQ (reference sequence). The CDR3 spans 12 residues. CDR3 sequence (DNA): TGTGCTAGCAGCAAAGGGGTTTGGTGCTACACCTTC. Translated, it gives CASSKGVWCYTF.

The chain combines TRBV10-3 with TRBJ1-4, with D possibly matching TRBD1 (6 bases). The germline CDR1 and CDR2 sequences are ENHRY and SYGVKD. The CDR3 extends over 13 amino acids. V lost 9 bases to trimming and J lost 6 bases, with 14 bases between them. The CDR3, as DNA: TGTGCCATTGGGGGGGGCGCGGATGAAAAACTGTTTTTT. It yields the protein CAIGGGADEKLFF.

The chain combines TRBV25-1 with TRBJ2-2; D remains unclear. CDR1 and CDR2 (germline): MGHDK, SYGVNS. CDR3 length equals 15 residues. V shed 1 base and J shed 3 bases, with 9 bases lying between them. CDR3: CASSESDADTGELFF. In nucleotides, the CDR3 is TGTGCCAGCAGTGAATCTGACGCAGACACCGGGGAGCTGTTTTTT.

V gene TRBV30 combines with J gene TRBJ1-2, with D uncertain. This CDR3 is 17 amino acids long. From germline, CDR1 is GTSNPN and CDR2 SVGIG (reference sequence). Trimming removed 3 bases at V and 0 bases at J, with 20 bases between. The CDR3 reads CAWSSPHMTPSNYGYTF. CDR3 DNA sequence: TGTGCCTGGAGCTCGCCCCACATGACACCATCTAACTATGGCTACACCTTC.

This chain joins TRBV5-1 and TRBJ2-2; a weak D match, TRBD2 (6 bases). The CDR3 runs to 16 residues. Germline CDR1 is SGHRS and CDR2 is YFSETQ. V was cut by 2 bases and J by 1 base, with 12 bases left in between. The CDR3 nucleotides are TGCGCCAGCAGCTTATTCCGGGAGTTGAACACCGGGGAGCTGTTTTTT. Its protein is CASSLFRELNTGELFF.

V gene TRBV19 combines with J gene TRBJ1-1; the D gene is possibly TRBD1 (5 bases). V shed 7 bases and J shed 0 bases, with 24 bases lying between them. Germline CDR1 LNHDA, CDR2 SQIVND (reference sequence). The CDR3 extends over 18 amino acids. The CDR3 nucleotides read TGTGCCAGTACCTCCCCCGGGACGAATGACTTCCTGAACACTGAAGCTTTCTTT. Translating it yields CASTSPGTNDFLNTEAFF.

The chain uses TRBV28 and TRBJ1-3; the D is unclear. The CDR3 sequence is 17 residues long. Germline loops: CDR1 MDHEN, CDR2 SYDVKM. The V and J ends lost 2 bases and 0 bases respectively, with 14 bases between them. The CDR3 DNA follows: TGTGCCAGCAGTTTACTTGCGCGGACCCTCTCTGGAAACACCATATATTTT. It codes for CASSLLARTLSGNTIYF.

The chain has TRBV6-2 or TRBV6-3 and TRBJ1-5; D ambiguous. Germline values: CDR1 MNHEY, CDR2 SVGEGT. V was trimmed by 3 bases and J by 2 bases, leaving 11 bases between them. CDR3 size: 15 residues. This chain's CDR3 is CASSYGGPGNQPQHF. DNA of the CDR3: TGTGCCAGCAGTTATGGAGGCCCCGGCAATCAGCCCCAGCATTTT.

The V call is TRBV5-4, the J call TRBJ2-2; D call uncertain. CDR1 SGHNT and CDR2 YYREEE come from the germline V gene (reference sequence). Trimming stripped 0 bases from V and 7 bases from J, with 13 bases between. The CDR3 length is 15 residues. CDR3 in DNA: TGTGCCAGCAGCTTGGGACTCCCTTTGGTCGGGGAGCTGTTTTTT. Its protein product is CASSLGLPLVGELFF. Full variable domain (rest looked up from reference TRBV5-4 and TRBJ2-2): ETGVTQSPTHLIKTRGQQVTLRCSSQSGHNTVSWYQQALGQGPQFIFQYYREEENGRGNFPPRFSGLQFPNYSSELNVNALELDDSALYLCASSLGLPLVGELFFGEGSRLTVL.

The J gene is TRBJ1-6, the V gene TRBV30; D gene uncertain. Germline-derived CDR1 and CDR2 are GTSNPN and SVGIG (reference sequence). There are 10 residues in the CDR3. The CDR3 spells CGGWFGVLHF. CDR3 bases: TGTGGAGGGTGGTTCGGTGTCCTCCACTTT.

The chain recombines TRBV30 with TRBJ2-2, with D possibly matching TRBD2 (5 bases). Germline values: CDR1 GTSNPN, CDR2 SVGIG (reference sequence). V dropped 5 bases and J dropped 4 bases, with 14 bases sitting between them. This CDR3 comprises 14 residues. The DNA for the CDR3 is TGTGCCTGGTCCGCGGGCCTCTCCACCGGGGAGCTGTTTTTT. Translated: CAWSAGLSTGELFF.

The chain recombines TRBV5-1 with TRBJ2-2; D unclear. V was pared by 0 bases and J by 7 bases, with 10 bases between. The CDR3 loop spans 14 amino acids. Germline CDR1 is SGHRS and CDR2 is YFSETQ. CDR3 in amino acids: CASSLDPSGGELFF. The CDR3 bases are TGCGCCAGCAGCTTGGACCCATCGGGCGGGGAGCTGTTTTTT.

The chain recombines TRBV28 with TRBJ1-6, with 10 bases aligning to TRBD1. The CDR3 sequence is 15 residues long. J lost 7 bases, V lost 5 bases, and 5 bases had no gene match. The germline V gene encodes CDR1 MDHEN and CDR2 SYDVKM. CDR3 protein: CASSPDRGHNSPLHF. As DNA, the CDR3 is TGTGCCAGCAGTCCTGACAGGGGGCACAATTCACCCCTCCACTTT.

The V call is TRBV28, the J call TRBJ1-2; D is perhaps TRBD1 (5 bases). Per the germline V gene, CDR1 is MDHEN and CDR2 is SYDVKM. The CDR3 loop spans 15 amino acids. V was clipped by 8 bases and J by 4 bases, with 20 bases between them. The CDR3 DNA reads TGTGCCAGCTTGAAGCCGGGGGGAGCTCTCTATGGCTACACCTTC. Protein sequence: CASLKPGGALYGYTF.

A few counts support this clone. The V call is TRBV18, the J call TRBJ1-2; TRBD1 is a possible D gene (5 bases). CDR1 KGHSH and CDR2 LQKENI come from the germline V gene. Trimming left V 1 base short and J 6 bases short, with 9 bases between. This CDR3 region has 13 residues. DNA of the CDR3: TGTGCCAGCTCACCACGTCGGGGCGATGGCTACACCTTC. Protein product: CASSPRRGDGYTF.

There are a few counts of this clone. The rearrangement uses TRBV19 and TRBJ2-7, with D perhaps TRBD1 (6 bases). Germline V gene sequence: CDR1 LNHDA, CDR2 SQIVND (reference sequence). CDR3 length equals 15 residues. Trimming took 3 bases from V and 2 from J, leaving 14 bases between them. The CDR3 is CASSISTGLAYEQYF. In nucleotides, the CDR3 is TGTGCCAGTAGTATCTCGACAGGATTGGCCTACGAGCAGTACTTC.

In its sample, this clone was seen once. The chain carries TRBV6-5 and TRBJ1-1; maybe TRBD1 (6 bases). Trimming left V 2 bases short and J 7 bases short, with 11 bases between. CDR3 length: 13 amino acids. Germline V gene data show CDR1 as MNHEY and CDR2 as SVGAGI. In DNA, the CDR3 is TGTGCCAGCAGTTACAACAGGGACGGTGAAGCTTTCTTT. Its protein product is CASSYNRDGEAFF.

The chain links TRBV7-2 to TRBJ1-4; D uncertain. Germline CDR1 reads SGHTA; CDR2 reads FQGNSA. CDR3 size: 15 residues. Trimming shortened V by 3 bases and J by 4 bases, and 12 bases separated the two germline ends. The CDR3 nucleotides read TGTGCCAGCAGCTTGAGTCTGGGAGTTAATGAAAAACTGTTTTTT. Encoded protein: CASSLSLGVNEKLFF.